This section outlines one T cell receptor beta chain sequence together with its context. This clonotype was counted a few times. This clone's antigen is unknown. No much larger clonotype is one base removed from it; base qualities were not supplied. High-throughput TCR beta sequencing profiled peripheral blood CD8+ and CD4+ T cells from healthy donors, Susac syndrome patients and multiple sclerosis patients. The multiple sclerosis controls were treatment-naive patients who had stable or active relapsing-remitting disease and met the revised McDonald criteria. Bulk CD8+ and CD4+ T cells were purified by magnetic negative isolation, whereas CD8+ TEMRA cells were enriched by FACS. Blood was drawn into EDTA tubes, processed within 24 hours, and PBMCs were isolated by density gradient centrifugation. PBMCs intended for TCR sequencing were frozen in liquid nitrogen and were later thawed in a 37 degrees C water bath. The sorted or isolated CD4+, CD8+ and CD8+ TEMRA cells reached a purity of at least 90%.

This sample is drawn from a study of CD8 T cells in Susac syndrome (dated by TCRdb to the late 2010s). Background for the entire study: The study used repertoire sequencing to test whether antigen drove CD8+ T cell activation and differentiation in Susac syndrome. Clonality of the CD8+ T cell repertoire was compared between about a dozen healthy donors, 14 Susac syndrome patients and approximately 16 multiple sclerosis patients.

CDR1 and CDR2, per the germline V gene, are MGHRA and YSYEKL. Spanning cysteine to phenylalanine, the CDR3 consists of 14 amino acids. Here the CDR3 DNA is all that survives: 42 bases in frame from base 1. The germline ends are 11 bases apart after V is trimmed by 4 bases and J by 5 bases. Broad study findings and their caveats: The number of individuals in the TCR sequencing and HLA analysis was acknowledged as relatively small.

RNA was extracted using the RNeasy kit, and roughly 0.5 to 1 microgram was reverse transcribed with random hexamers. TCR beta CDR3 regions were amplified with the immunoSEQ multiplex PCR assay covering 54 Vbeta and 13 Jbeta segments. PCR amplification bias was corrected by using a synthetic template baseline for primer optimization and computational correction. Turning to the authors' computational methods: Reads were annotated to V, D and J genes per IMGT and analyzed with immunoSEQ Analyzer, keeping only productive sequences. Clonality was calculated as one minus the Shannon entropy normalized by log2 of the number of productive unique sequences. Public and private clones were assessed among the 100 most prevalent clones of each patient and control. Clones were defined as Susac-specific if absent from the healthy and MS cohorts, from more than 900 published viral clones and from other ImmuneACCESS disease sequences. TCRdb reprocessed the public reads (quality trimming at Q25 with fastp, clone calling with MiXCR) and kept in-frame beta chains. Each CDR3 protein appears once, grouped with its most common genes and DNA. TCRdb, rather than the study authors, made the V and J calls. For this sample there are hundreds of thousands of distinct CDR3 sequences; roughly 92% appear just once. Around 0.15% of the sample belongs to the ten largest clones.

Sequenced: CD8+ T cells from PBMCs. The sequence is built from TRBV4-1 and TRBJ2-2, with a tentative D gene TRBD2 over 5 matching bases. This clonotype was sampled from a human donor with multiple sclerosis. Here is the DNA: TGCGCCAGCAGCCTGGGAGTAGAGACCGGGGAGCTGTTTTTT. Its amino acids are CASSLGVETGELFF.